This T cell receptor beta chain is from a study of T cell repertoires in cytomegalovirus infection. Overall study: Through public TCR beta signatures, both CMV infection and matching HLA type were indicated.

TCRdb reanalysed the reads using MiXCR and keeps one entry per CDR3 protein. Seen here are about 680,000 distinct CDR3 sequences, approximately 25% observed once, and the top ten hold roughly 8%. The CDR3 is 13 amino acids. Per germline, CDR1 SGHTA and CDR2 FQGNSA. Trimming removed 9 bases at V and 0 bases at J, with 11 bases between. This clonotype was seen at least ten times. The sample comprised CD8+ T cells from PBMCs. This TCR derives from a human donor in good health (CMV status not recorded). Some clones in this sample may be carry-over from other donors' samples. This chain uses TRBV7-2 with TRBJ1-1; D uncertain. CDR3 sequence (DNA): TGTGCCAGTCGAGGACGCATGAACACTGAAGCTTTCTTT. Translation gives CASRGRMNTEAFF.